The sequence of this T cell receptor beta chain was determined in a study of cytomegalovirus exposure and HLA in healthy donors (dated by TCRdb to 2017 to 2019). Regarding the research as a whole: An earlier analysis of some 600 of the donors reported about 280 Gb of sequence data and some 110 million unique TCR beta sequences obtained from approximately 180 million T cells. Every repertoire in the discovery cohort had been generated on one and the same sequencing platform. An earlier analysis of fewer than 700 of the donors applied high-throughput TCR beta sequencing to assess whether each TCR beta V gene segment acted as functional or pseudogenic. Genome-wide SNP genotypes for about 65% of the roughly 670 donors were used in a later genetic analysis, which treated that subset as a discovery cohort. Along with the 666-subject first cohort, a separate validation cohort of around 120 different subjects was used. The study used immunosequencing to profile the T cell repertoires of approximately 650 subjects and linked those repertoires to cytomegalovirus serostatus. High-throughput TCR immunosequencing, statistical association of individual TCRs with disease status, and machine learning were combined to predict cytomegalovirus infection status. Typing coverage varied by locus: about 629-640 donors for A, B, C, DRB1 and DQB1; more than 500 for DQA1; approximately 570 for DPA1; 450 to 480 for DPB1. Roughly five DR-DQ haplotypes were treated as single units for association and clustering because of strong linkage in the cohort. A later analysis re-examined previously published TCR beta repertoires from more than 650 donors and added high-resolution HLA genotyping to investigate patterns of TCR occurrence. Donor age, sex, ethnicity and CMV serostatus were compiled together with the repertoire data. Among the roughly 380 genotyped donors, approximately 76% belonged to the genetic ancestry cluster associated with self-reported Caucasian donors. Across some 400 genotyped donors of the cohort, an average of about 200,000 unique TCR beta nucleotide sequences per donor were sequenced, and around 20% of those sequences were non-productive. HLA typing included class I and class II loci at four-digit resolution. Roughly 300 gigabases of sequencing data and 70 million to 100 million unique TCR sequences made up an early release that covered roughly 670 HLA-typed donors. The later analysis used no new phenotypic data to find candidate immune exposures, relying instead on TCR beta sequences and their occurrence across donors. The study was designed to test whether signatures of past pathogen exposure could be identified by cataloging public T cell receptors. Broader findings and caveats from the paper: The presence/absence analyses assumed that sequencing depth was roughly uniform across donors, and that assumption may not be true. In vitro tests confirmed that a few of the cytomegalovirus-associated TCR beta chains recognize cytomegalovirus antigens. An earlier analysis of around 500 of the donors showed that most TCR beta V segments appeared in productive rearrangements either about 90% or about 30% of the time, which broadly matched IMGT annotations. The study gave a list of 150 to 200 TCR beta chains associated with cytomegalovirus. HLA typing was unavailable for some donors at each locus, so association tests used only the typed subset. The cohort was sequenced for TCR beta chains only, and without alpha or paired-chain data the features that could be detected were limited. The 87-base-pair reads could not distinguish some IMGT-functional V segments, including TRBV6-2 and TRBV6-3, so those segments were excluded. The sequencing pipeline was judged likely to have produced a cluster of highly shared sequence variants as a technical artifact. A further reported finding was that TCR beta sequences accurately predicted the HLA-A and HLA-B alleles for most subjects in the first cohort. In a later analysis, about 16,000 TCR beta sequences were associated with specific HLA alleles at a false discovery rate of 0.05. According to a later genetic analysis, donors in an Asian-associated ancestry cluster had fewer N-insertions in productive TCRs than the approximately 700-donor mean. V-gene and J-gene trimming of TCR beta chains was associated with a missense DCLRE1C variant in a later genetic analysis, and the association was replicated in an independent cohort. In both the original and validation cohorts, the classifier was reported to diagnose cytomegalovirus status with high specificity and sensitivity. A later analysis found that TCR association rates varied across HLA loci, with DRB1 alleles showing the most associated TCRs and HLA-C alleles the fewest. When HLA alleles, especially DR and DQ, strongly co-occurred, TCR associations were difficult to assign to individual alleles. CMV serostatus was the only immune exposure information available for the cohort. The authors suggested that the approach could potentially be extended to other disease states and immunological phenotypes. In a later analysis, most CMV-associated TCR beta chains were found to appear HLA-restricted, with HLA associations seemingly driven largely by CMV exposure. According to a later analysis, parvovirus B19, influenza, CMV and Epstein-Barr virus appeared linked to several top co-occurrence clusters. Linkage disequilibrium might explain the correlated functional status among segregating V segments, but an unknown experimental factor could not be ruled out. In a later analysis, HLA-associated TCR beta chains showed more clonal expansion and lower generation probabilities than non-associated chains that were equally common. Across donors, most TCR sequences were observed very rarely, whereas some public TCRs were present in many individuals. Because counts were too low, around 17 rarely observed V segments, including chromosome 9 orphons, were left out of the earlier analysis of approximately 580 of the donors.

The library relied on the immunoSEQ multiplex PCR assay. For the multiplex PCR, a mixture combining 60 forward primers for TCR Vbeta segments and 13 reverse primers for TCR Jbeta segments was used. The CDR3 region of rearranged TCR beta genes was amplified from genomic DNA by a multiplex PCR assay. The amplified TCR beta libraries were sequenced on the Illumina HiSeq System as 87-base-pair reads. The source study handled its data this way. Across the roughly 700 repertoires, a later analysis counted some 81 million unique TCR beta chains, some 11 million of which were shared by at least two donors. To remove PCR and sequencing errors, raw reads were error-corrected and collapsed into unique sequences using a nearest-neighbor algorithm that merged closely related sequences. To assign V, D and J gene segments, CDR3 sequences were aligned to IMGT reference sequences. For a sequence to be retained, at least a six-nucleotide match to both a V gene segment and a J gene segment was required. Rearrangements were called productive when the CDR3 lacked stop codons and stayed in frame with V and J; all others were non-productive. Following IMGT convention, CDR3 was defined as the stretch from the second conserved V-encoded cysteine up to the conserved J-encoded phenylalanine. The earlier analysis of some 550 of the donors excluded any sequence lacking an unambiguous match to a single V gene segment. In an earlier analysis of several hundred of the donors, a V segment was called functional when productive rearrangements were above 56.7%, and segregating when the standard deviation between donors exceeded 5%. A statistical classification framework was built to diagnose cytomegalovirus status from the catalog of TCR beta chain sequences. In a later analysis, TCR nucleotide sequences were compared against IMGT/GENE-DB human TR gene sequences so that V and J genes could be assigned. Using the TCRdist pipeline, a later analysis assigned CDR3 sequences along with most-parsimonious VDJ recombination scenarios. In a later analysis, every TCR beta chain was defined by the combination of its CDR3 amino acid sequence and its V-gene family, and reads without a unique V-gene family were dropped. To address suspected cross-contamination and a sequencing artifact, a later analysis removed a few hundred highly shared, low-generation-probability nucleotide sequences. In a later analysis, a clonal expansion index was calculated for each public chain from normalized within-repertoire ranks of inferred template counts. In a later analysis, generation probabilities were computed using a VDJ recombination model fitted to out-of-frame rearrangements, and the results were checked against IGoR. Hypergeometric tests were used in a later analysis to score TCR-TCR, TCR-HLA and TCR-CMV co-occurrence, with a repertoire-size bias correction applied to the TCR pairs. In a later analysis, false discovery rates were estimated by permuting HLA or CMV assignments 20 times. In a later analysis, co-occurring TCRs were grouped using DBSCAN, and TCRdist sequence similarity was added for clustering within HLA-allele-positive subsets. Repertoires with fewer than 30,000 or more than 120,000 public chains, plus five repertoires with anomalous nucleotide sharing, were excluded from co-occurrence clustering. As stored in TCRdb, this immuneACCESS dataset retains in-frame rearrangements with V and J assigned. A fraction of the clones does not appear; measured against another copy, unresolved V genes explain less than half of the discrepancy, and the remainder lacks a known reason. For V, J and clone size, that table is used; D and trimming come from the DNA. The sample includes 170,000 or so clones, with 75% to 85% observed a single time. The ten largest clonotypes hold around 0.69% of the sample.

The cohort was made up of 666 healthy bone marrow donors. At the time of sampling, all cohort members were nominally healthy, though unrecorded immune exposures were likely present. The donor was CMV seronegative and belonged to the group of over 350 seronegative cohort members. A peripheral blood sample was collected from each donor, and TCR beta sequencing was performed on peripheral blood mononuclear cells. Genomic DNA was extracted from the blood cell samples with the Qiagen DNeasy Blood Extraction Kit. A word on this clone: Its antigen remains unidentified. Per-base qualities were not stored, and no clone one base away is much larger.

The V end loses 3 bases and the J end loses 0 bases, and a stretch of 12 bases separates them. For CDR1 and CDR2, the germline V gene (reference sequence) lists LNHNV and YYDKDF. Spanning cysteine to phenylalanine, the CDR3 consists of 17 amino acids. CDR3 DNA is the only sequence kept; it has 51 bases, read in frame from the first base. The chain was built from TRBV15 and TRBJ1-6; TRBD1 is possibly the D segment (6 matching bases). Sequenced: PBMCs. This receptor was identified in a boy aged 10-17 years in good health and CMV-seronegative. The CDR3 protein: CATSRGTQGSYNSPLHF. The DNA sequence reads TGTGCCACCAGCAGGGGAACACAGGGCTCCTATAATTCACCCCTCCACTTT.